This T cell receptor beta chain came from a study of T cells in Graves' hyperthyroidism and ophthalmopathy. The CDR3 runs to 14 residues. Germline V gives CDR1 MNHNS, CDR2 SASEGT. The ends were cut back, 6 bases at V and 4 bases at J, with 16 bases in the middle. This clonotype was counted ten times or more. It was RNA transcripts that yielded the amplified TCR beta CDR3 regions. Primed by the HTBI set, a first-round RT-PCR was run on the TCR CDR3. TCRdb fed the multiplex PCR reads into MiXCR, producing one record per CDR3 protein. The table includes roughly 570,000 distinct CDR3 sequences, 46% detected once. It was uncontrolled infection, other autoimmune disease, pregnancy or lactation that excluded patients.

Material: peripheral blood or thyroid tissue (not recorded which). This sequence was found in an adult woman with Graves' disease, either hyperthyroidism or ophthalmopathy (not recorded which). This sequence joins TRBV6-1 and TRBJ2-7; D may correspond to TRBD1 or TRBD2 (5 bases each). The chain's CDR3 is CASRRLGEPYEQYF. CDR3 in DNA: TGTGCCAGCAGGAGGCTAGGGGAGCCTTACGAGCAGTACTTC.